This T cell receptor beta chain was recovered during a study of blood T cell repertoires in COVID-19. Study background: From the United States, Italy and Spain came samples of acute and convalescent COVID-19. PBMCs, B-cell-depleted T cells, or T cells provided the cDNA or gDNA that made up the material.

Seattle's enrolled individuals joined amid active infection and were then monitored longitudinally. This CDR3 contains 14 residues. The V and J ends lost 5 bases and 4 bases, in that order; junction bases with no gene match: 7. Germline CDR1 reads LNHDA; CDR2 reads SQIVND (reference sequence). Some clones are missing from TCRdb's copy, which holds only in-frame ones; the method was immunoSEQ multiplex PCR. The top ten hold 4% to 5% of the sample, which has about 130,000 clones, over 85% seen once. The J gene is TRBJ1-1, the V gene TRBV19, with 7 bases that match TRBD1. This TCR came from a man aged 55 to 70 with COVID-19, enrolled during active disease. The sequenced sample consisted of peripheral blood. The CDR3 protein is CASSVDREITEAFF. As DNA, the CDR3 is TGTGCCAGTAGTGTCGACAGGGAAATCACTGAAGCTTTCTTT.